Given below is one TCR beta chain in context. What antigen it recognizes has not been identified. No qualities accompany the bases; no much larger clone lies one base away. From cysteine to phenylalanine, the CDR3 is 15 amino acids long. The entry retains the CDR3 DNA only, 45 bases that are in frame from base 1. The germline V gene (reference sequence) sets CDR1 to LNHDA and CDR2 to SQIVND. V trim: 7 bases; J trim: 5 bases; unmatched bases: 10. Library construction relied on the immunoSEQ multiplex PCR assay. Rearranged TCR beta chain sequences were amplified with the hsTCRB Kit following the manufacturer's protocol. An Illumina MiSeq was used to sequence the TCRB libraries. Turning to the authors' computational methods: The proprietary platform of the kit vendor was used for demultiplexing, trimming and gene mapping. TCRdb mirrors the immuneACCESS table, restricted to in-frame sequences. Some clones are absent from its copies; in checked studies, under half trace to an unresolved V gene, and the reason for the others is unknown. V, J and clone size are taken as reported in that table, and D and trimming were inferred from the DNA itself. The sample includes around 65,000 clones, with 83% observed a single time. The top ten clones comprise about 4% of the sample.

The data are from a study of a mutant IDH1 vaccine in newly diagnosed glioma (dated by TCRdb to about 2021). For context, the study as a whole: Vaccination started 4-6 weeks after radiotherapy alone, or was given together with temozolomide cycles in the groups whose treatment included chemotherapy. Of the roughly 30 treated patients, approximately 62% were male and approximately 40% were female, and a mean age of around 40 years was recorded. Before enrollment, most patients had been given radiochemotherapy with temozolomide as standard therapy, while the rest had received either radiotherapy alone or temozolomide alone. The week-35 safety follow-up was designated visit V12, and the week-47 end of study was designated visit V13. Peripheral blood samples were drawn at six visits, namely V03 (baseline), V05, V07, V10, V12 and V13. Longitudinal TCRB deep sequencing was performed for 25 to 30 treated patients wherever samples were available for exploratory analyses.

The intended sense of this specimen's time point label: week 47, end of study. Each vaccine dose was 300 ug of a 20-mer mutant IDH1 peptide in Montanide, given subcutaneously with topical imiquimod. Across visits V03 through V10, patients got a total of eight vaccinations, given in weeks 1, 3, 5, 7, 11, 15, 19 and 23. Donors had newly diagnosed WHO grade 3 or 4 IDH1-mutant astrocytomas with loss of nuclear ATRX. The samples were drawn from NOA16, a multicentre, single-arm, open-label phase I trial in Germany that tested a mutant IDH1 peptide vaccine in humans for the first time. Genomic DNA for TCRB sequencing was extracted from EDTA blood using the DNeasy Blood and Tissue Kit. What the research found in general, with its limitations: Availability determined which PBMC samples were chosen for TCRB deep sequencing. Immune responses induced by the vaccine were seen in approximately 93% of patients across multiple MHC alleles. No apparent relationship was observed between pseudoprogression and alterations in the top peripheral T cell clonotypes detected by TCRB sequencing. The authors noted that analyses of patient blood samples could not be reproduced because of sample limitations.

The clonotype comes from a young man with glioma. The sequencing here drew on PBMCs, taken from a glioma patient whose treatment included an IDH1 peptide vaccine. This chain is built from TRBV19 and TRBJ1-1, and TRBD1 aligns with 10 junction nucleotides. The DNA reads TGTGCCAGTATGGCACCGGGACAGGGGTGGACTGAAGCTTTCTTT. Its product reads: CASMAPGQGWTEAFF.